This paragraph reports one T cell receptor (beta chain). Method: immunoSEQ multiplex PCR; TCRdb's copy keeps in-frame clones and lacks some. The sample records around 100,000 clones, 75% to 95% being singletons. Germline V gives CDR1 SGHVS, CDR2 FNYEAQ. CDR3 size: 16 residues. The V and J ends lost 5 bases and 1 base, in that order; junction bases with no gene match: 10. The sample is drawn from a study of siplizumab effects on memory and regulatory T cells. The receptor was derived from a human donor in good health. Some clones in this sample may be carry-over from other donors' samples. The J gene is TRBJ1-1, the V gene TRBV7-6, with 7 bases lining up with TRBD1. Sample: CD4+ T cells sorted from blood. CDR3 bases: TGTGCCAGCAGCCGACGACAGGGTGCCGCGAACACTGAAGCTTTCTTT. The encoded protein is CASSRRQGAANTEAFF.